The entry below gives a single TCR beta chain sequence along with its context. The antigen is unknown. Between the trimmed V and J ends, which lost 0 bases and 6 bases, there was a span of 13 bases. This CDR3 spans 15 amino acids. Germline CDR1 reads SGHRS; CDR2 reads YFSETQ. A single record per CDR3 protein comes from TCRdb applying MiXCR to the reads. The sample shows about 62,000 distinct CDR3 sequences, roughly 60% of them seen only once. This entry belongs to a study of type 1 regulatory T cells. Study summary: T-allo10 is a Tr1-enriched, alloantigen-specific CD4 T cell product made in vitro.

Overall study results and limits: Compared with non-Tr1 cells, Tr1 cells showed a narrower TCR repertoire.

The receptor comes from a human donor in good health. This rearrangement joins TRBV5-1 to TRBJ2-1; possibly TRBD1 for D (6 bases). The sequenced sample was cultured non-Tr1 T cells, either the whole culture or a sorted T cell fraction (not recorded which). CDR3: CASSLEDRLRNEQFF. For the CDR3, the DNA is TGCGCCAGCAGCTTGGAAGACAGGCTTCGCAATGAGCAGTTCTTC. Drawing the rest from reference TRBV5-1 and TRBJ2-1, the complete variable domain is KAGVTQTPRYLIKTRGQQVTLSCSPISGHRSVSWYQQTPGQGLQFLFEYFSETQRNKGNFPGRFSGRQFSNSRSEMNVSTLELGDSALYLCASSLEDRLRNEQFFGPGTRLTVL.